A single sample gave rise to the 6 T cell receptor beta chains below, sequenced in a study of T cells in Graves' hyperthyroidism and ophthalmopathy. RNA transcripts served as the template for amplifying TCR beta CDR3 regions. With the HTBI primer set, the TCR CDR3 went through a first round of RT-PCR. In TCRdb, the multiplex PCR reads were re-called with MiXCR into one record per CDR3 protein. The sample lists over 90,000 distinct CDR3 sequences, over 45% occurring once. The specimen was blood. Receptor source: a man aged 35 to 55 with Graves' hyperthyroidism.

This clonotype came up many times. The chain has TRBV4-3 and TRBJ2-7, with 10 nucleotides matching TRBD2. V lost 0 bases, J lost 4 bases, and 6 bases stayed unmatched. Looked up from germline, CDR1 is LGHNA and CDR2 is YSLEER. This CDR3 is built from 16 residues. Here the CDR3 reads CASSQESAGGPYEQYF. For the CDR3, the DNA is TGCGCCAGCAGCCAAGAGTCAGCGGGAGGGCCGTACGAGCAGTACTTC.

Many counts were recorded for this clonotype. This chain links TRBV7-2 with TRBJ2-1; D is unclear. CDR3 length: 11 residues. V gave up 1 base and J gave up 9 bases, with 4 bases separating them. The germline V gene has CDR1 SGHTA and CDR2 FQGNSA. CDR3 sequence reads: CASSLGAEQFF. The CDR3 DNA sequence: TGTGCCAGCAGCTTAGGTGCTGAGCAGTTCTTC. The complete variable domain, with remaining parts taken from reference TRBV7-2 and TRBJ2-1, reads GAGVSQSPSNKVTEKGKDVELRCDPISGHTALYWYRQSLGQGLEFLIYFQGNSAPDKSGLPSDRFSAERTGGSVSTLTIQRTQQEDSAVYLCASSLGAEQFFGPGTRLTVL.

The J gene is TRBJ2-1, the V gene TRBV7-2; 15 bases match TRBD2. V shed 1 base, J shed 6 bases, and the junction held 4 bases outside the gene matches. The germline gives CDR1 SGHTA, CDR2 FQGNSA. This CDR3 region has 17 residues. CDR3 sequence (DNA): TGTGCCAGCAGCTTAGAAGGGACTAGCGGGAGGCGCAATGAGCAGTTCTTC. This sequence encodes CASSLEGTSGRRNEQFF.

This clonotype was observed a handful of times. The chain uses TRBV4-3 and TRBJ1-1, with no clear D. This CDR3 region has 15 residues. The germline V gene has CDR1 LGHNA and CDR2 YSLEER. V lost 0 bases and J lost 0, with 8 bases in between. The CDR3 reads CASSQDRLMNTEAFF. Here the CDR3 DNA reads TGCGCCAGCAGCCAAGACCGGTTGATGAACACTGAAGCTTTCTTT.

This clonotype was found many times. The chain has TRBV2 and TRBJ2-7; 10 bases agree with TRBD2. Per the germline V gene, CDR1 is SNHLY and CDR2 is FYNNEI. This CDR3 has 16 amino acids. The V segment lost 6 bases and the J segment 2 bases; nucleotides outside the gene matches: 10. CDR3 DNA: TGTGCCAGCAGCGTCGGACTAGCGGATAATCCCTACGAGCAGTACTTC. As protein: CASSVGLADNPYEQYF.

At least ten counts were recorded for this clonotype. The gene calls are TRBV9 and TRBJ2-7; 7 bases fit TRBD1. Germline CDR1 reads SGDLS; CDR2 reads YYNGEE. J was trimmed by 2 bases and V by 4 bases; bases with no gene match: 9. The CDR3 consists of 15 residues. In nucleotides, the CDR3 is TGTGCCAGCAGCCCCCGGACAGGCCCTACCTACGAGCAGTACTTC. This gives the protein CASSPRTGPTYEQYF.